This T cell receptor beta chain was profiled in a study of blood T cell repertoires in COVID-19. The overall study: T cells, B-cell-depleted T cells, or PBMCs provided the cDNA or gDNA that served as material.

CDR1 SEHNR and CDR2 FQNEAQ come from the germline V gene (reference sequence). The CDR3 has 15 residues. With V trimmed by 5 bases and J by 0 bases, 6 bases remained unmatched. Assay used: immunoSEQ multiplex PCR; TCRdb lists only in-frame clones, some missing. The table records some 460,000 clones, more than 85% of them present only once. The sequenced sample was peripheral blood. This clonotype was obtained from a woman in her 30s with acute or convalescent COVID-19. The gene calls are TRBV7-9 and TRBJ1-1; 7 bases match TRBD1. Here the CDR3 DNA reads TGTGCCAGCAGCCGGACAGGCAATATGAACACTGAAGCTTTCTTT. This encodes CASSRTGNMNTEAFF.